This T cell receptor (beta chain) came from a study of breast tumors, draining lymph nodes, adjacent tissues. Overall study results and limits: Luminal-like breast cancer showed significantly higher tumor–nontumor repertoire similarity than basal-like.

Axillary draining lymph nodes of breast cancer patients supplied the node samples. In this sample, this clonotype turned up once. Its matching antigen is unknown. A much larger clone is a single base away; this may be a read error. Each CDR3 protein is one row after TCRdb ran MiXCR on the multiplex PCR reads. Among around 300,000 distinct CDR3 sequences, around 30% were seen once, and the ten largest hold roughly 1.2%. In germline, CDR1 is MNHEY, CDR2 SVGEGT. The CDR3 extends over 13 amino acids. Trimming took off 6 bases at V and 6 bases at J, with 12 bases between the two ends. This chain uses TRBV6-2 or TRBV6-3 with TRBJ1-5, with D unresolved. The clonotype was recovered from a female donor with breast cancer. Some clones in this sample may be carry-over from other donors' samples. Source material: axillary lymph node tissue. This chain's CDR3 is CASSLWPGQPQHF. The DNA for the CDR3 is TGTGCCAGCAGCCTTTGGCCGGGTCAGCCCCAGCATTTT.